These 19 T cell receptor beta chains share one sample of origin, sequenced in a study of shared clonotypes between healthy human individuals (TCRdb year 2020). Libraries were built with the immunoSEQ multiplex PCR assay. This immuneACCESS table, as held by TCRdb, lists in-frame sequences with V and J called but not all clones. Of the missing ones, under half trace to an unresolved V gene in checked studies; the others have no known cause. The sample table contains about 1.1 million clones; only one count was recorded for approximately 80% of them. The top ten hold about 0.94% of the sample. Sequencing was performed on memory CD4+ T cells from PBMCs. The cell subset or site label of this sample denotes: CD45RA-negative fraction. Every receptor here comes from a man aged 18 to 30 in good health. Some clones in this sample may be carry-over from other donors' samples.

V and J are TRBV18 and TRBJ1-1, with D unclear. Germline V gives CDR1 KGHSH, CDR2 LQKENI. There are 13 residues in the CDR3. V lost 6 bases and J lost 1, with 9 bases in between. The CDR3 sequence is CASSGSQNTEAFF. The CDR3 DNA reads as TGTGCCAGCTCCGGCAGTCAGAACACTGAAGCTTTCTTT.

This chain's CDR3 is CASSQRARVAGELFF. The CDR3 coding sequence is TGTGCCAGCAGCCAAAGGGCCCGCGTTGCCGGGGAGCTGTTTTTT. The V gene is TRBV13, the J gene TRBJ2-2; D remains ambiguous. Trimming cost V 5 bases and J 6 bases, with 16 bases left between them. Germline CDR1 reads PRHDT; CDR2 reads FYEKMQ (reference sequence). This CDR3 region has 15 residues. Variable domain in full (rest from reference TRBV13 and TRBJ2-2): AAGVIQSPRHLIKEKRETATLKCYPIPRHDTVYWYQQGPGQDPQFLISFYEKMQSDKGSIPDRFSAQQFSDYHSELNMSSLELGDSALYFCASSQRARVAGELFFGEGSRLTVL.

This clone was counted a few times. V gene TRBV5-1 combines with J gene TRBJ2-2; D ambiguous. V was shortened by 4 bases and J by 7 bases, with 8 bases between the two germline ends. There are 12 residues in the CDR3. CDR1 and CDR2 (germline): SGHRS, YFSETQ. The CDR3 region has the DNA TGCGCCAGCAGCCTTGGGTACGGGGAGCTGTTTTTT. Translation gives CASSLGYGELFF.

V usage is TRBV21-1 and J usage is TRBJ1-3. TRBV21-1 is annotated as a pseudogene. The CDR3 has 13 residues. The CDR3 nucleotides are TGTGCCAGCCCCGGGGCATCTGGAAACACCATATATTTT. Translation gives CASPGASGNTIYF.

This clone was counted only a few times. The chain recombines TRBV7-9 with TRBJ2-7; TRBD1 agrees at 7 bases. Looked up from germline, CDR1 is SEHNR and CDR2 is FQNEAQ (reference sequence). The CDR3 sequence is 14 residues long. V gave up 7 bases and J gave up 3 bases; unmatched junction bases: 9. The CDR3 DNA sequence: TGTGCCAGCATAAGGGACAGCGCCAGCTACGAGCAGTACTTC. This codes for CASIRDSASYEQYF. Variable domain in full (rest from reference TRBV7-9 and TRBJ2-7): DTGVSQNPRHKITKRGQNVTFRCDPISEHNRLYWYRQTLGQGPEFLTYFQNEAQLEKSRLLSDRFSAERPKGSFSTLEIQRTEQGDSAMYLCASIRDSASYEQYFGPGTRLTVT.

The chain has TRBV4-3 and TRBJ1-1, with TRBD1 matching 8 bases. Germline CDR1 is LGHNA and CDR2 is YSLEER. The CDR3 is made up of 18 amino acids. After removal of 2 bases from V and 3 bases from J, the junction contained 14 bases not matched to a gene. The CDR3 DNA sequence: TGCGCCAGCAGCCAATACCTCGGACAGGGAGGTAAGCACACTGAAGCTTTCTTT. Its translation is CASSQYLGQGGKHTEAFF.

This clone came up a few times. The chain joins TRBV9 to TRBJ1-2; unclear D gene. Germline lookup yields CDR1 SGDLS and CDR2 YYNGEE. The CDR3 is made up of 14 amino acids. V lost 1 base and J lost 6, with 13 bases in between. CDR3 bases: TGTGCCAGCAGCGTAAGAGGGCGACCGGATGGCTACACCTTC. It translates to CASSVRGRPDGYTF.

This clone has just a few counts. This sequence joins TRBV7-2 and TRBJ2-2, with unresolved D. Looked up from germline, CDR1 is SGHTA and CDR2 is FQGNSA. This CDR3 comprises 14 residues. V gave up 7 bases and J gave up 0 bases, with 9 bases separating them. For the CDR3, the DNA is TGTGCCAGCACCCCGGGTCCGAACACCGGGGAGCTGTTTTTT. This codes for CASTPGPNTGELFF.

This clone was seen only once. The DNA for the CDR3 is TGCGCCAGCAGCTTGGGCAGTCATGAAAAACTGTTTTTT. It specifies CASSLGSHEKLFF. The chain carries TRBV5-1 and TRBJ1-4; no firm D call. V was cut by 0 bases and J by 6 bases, with 6 bases left in between. This CDR3 has 13 amino acids. CDR1 SGHRS and CDR2 YFSETQ come from the germline V gene.

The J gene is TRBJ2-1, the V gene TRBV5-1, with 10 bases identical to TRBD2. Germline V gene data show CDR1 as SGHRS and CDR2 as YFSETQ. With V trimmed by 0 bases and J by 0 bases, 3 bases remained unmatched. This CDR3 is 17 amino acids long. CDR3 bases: TGCGCCAGCAGCTTGGGGACTAGCGGAAACTCCTACAATGAGCAGTTCTTC. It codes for CASSLGTSGNSYNEQFF.

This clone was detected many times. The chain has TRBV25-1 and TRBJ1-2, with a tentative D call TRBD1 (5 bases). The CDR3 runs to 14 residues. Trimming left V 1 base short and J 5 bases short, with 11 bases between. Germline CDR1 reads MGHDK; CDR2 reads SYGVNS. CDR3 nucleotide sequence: TGTGCCAGCAGTGAATCTTCAGGGTCATATGGCTACACCTTC. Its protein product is CASSESSGSYGYTF.

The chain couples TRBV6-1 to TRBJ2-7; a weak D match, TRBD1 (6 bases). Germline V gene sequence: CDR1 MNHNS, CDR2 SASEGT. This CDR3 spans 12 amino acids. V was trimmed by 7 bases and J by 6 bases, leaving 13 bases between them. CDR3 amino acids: CASIDRSREQYF. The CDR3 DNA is TGTGCCAGCATCGACAGGAGTCGCGAGCAGTACTTC.

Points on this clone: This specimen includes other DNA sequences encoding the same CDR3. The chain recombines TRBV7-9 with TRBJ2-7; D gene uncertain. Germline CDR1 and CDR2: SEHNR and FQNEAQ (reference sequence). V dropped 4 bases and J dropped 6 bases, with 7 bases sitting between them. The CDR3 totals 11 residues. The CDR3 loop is CASSSLSEQYF. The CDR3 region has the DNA TGTGCCAGCAGCTCCCTTTCCGAGCAGTACTTC.

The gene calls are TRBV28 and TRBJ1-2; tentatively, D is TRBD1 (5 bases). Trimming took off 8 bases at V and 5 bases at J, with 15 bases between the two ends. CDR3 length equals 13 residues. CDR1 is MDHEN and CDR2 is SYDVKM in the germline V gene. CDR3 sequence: CASYGAGPYGYTF. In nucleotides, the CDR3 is TGTGCCAGCTACGGGGCAGGGCCTTATGGCTACACCTTC.

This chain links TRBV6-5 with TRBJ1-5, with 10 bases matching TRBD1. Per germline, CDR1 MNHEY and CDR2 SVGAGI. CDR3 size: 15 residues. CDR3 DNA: TGTGCATCGTCGGCCGGGACAGGGGGCAATCAGCCCCAGCATTTT. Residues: CASSAGTGGNQPQHF.

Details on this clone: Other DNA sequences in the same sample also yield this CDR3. CDR3 bases: TGTGCCAGCAGTTACAAGGAAAAACTGTTTTTT. This codes for CASSYKEKLFF. This chain links TRBV28 with TRBJ1-4; D gene ambiguous. Per the germline V gene, CDR1 is MDHEN and CDR2 is SYDVKM. This CDR3 contains 11 residues. V was cut by 4 bases and J by 8 bases, with 5 bases left in between.

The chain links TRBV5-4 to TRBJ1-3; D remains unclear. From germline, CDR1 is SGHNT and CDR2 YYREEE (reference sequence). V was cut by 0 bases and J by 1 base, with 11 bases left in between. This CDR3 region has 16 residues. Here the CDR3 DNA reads TGTGCCAGCAGCTTGGGGCAAGAGGGATCTGGAAACACCATATATTTT. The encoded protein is CASSLGQEGSGNTIYF.

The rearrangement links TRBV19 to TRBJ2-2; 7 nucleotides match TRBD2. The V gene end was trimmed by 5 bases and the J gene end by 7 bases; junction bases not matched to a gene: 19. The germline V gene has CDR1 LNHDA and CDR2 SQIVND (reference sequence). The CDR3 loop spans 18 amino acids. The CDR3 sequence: CASSPRTLASLGGGELFF. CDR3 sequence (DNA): TGTGCCAGTAGTCCGCGAACACTAGCGTCCTTGGGGGGCGGGGAGCTGTTTTTT.

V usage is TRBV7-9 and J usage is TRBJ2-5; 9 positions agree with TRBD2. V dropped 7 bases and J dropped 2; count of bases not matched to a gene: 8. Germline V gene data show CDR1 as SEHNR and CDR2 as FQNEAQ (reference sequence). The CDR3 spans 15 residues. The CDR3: CASKSAGGLQETQYF. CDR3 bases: TGTGCCAGCAAGTCGGCGGGAGGGCTACAAGAGACCCAGTACTTC.